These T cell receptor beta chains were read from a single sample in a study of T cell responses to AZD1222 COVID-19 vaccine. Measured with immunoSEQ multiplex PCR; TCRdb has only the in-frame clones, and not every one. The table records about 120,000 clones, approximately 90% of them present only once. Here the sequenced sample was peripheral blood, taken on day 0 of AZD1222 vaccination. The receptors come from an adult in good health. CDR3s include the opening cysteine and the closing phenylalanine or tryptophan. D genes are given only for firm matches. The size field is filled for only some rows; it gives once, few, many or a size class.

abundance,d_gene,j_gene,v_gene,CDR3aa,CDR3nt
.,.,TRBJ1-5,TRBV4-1,CASSPNLGTQPQHF,TGCGCCAGCAGCCCTAATTTAGGGACTCAGCCCCAGCATTTT
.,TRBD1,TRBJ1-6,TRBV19,CASTPSGQWYSPLHF,TGTGCCAGTACCCCATCGGGACAGTGGTATTCACCCCTCCACTTT
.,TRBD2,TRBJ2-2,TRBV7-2,CAWSAGGNTGELFF,TGTGCCTGGTCAGCGGGGGGGAACACCGGGGAGCTGTTTTTT
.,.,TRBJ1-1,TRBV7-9,CASSLGQVEAFF,TGTGCCAGCAGCTTAGGGCAGGTTGAAGCTTTCTTT
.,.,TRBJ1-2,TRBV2,CATATGPNYGYTF,TGTGCCACCGCTACAGGACCAAACTATGGCTACACCTTC
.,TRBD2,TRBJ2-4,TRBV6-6,CASSYGGLAGGNIQYF,TGTGCCAGCAGTTACGGAGGCCTAGCGGGGGGAAACATTCAGTACTTC
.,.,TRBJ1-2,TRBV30,CAWSEGGYGYTF,TGTGCCTGGAGTGAAGGGGGCTATGGCTACACCTTC
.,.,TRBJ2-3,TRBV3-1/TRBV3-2,CASSPPGTSQWDTQYF,TGTGCCAGCAGCCCGCCCGGGACCTCTCAATGGGATACGCAGTATTTT
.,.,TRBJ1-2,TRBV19,CASKRTGGYGYTF,TGTGCCAGTAAGAGAACAGGCGGCTATGGCTACACCTTC
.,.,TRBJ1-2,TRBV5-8,CASSPMWGAKNYGYTF,TGTGCCAGCAGCCCAATGTGGGGAGCCAAAAACTATGGCTACACCTTC
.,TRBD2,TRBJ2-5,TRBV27,CASSLGLAGGTYQETQYF,TGTGCCAGCAGTCTGGGACTAGCGGGGGGTACCTACCAAGAGACCCAGTACTTC
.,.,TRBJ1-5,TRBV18,CASSQSGLGQPQHF,TGTGCCAGCTCGCAATCAGGGTTAGGTCAGCCCCAGCATTTT
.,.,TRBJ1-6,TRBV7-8,CASTPFEGGQDSPLHF,TGTGCCAGCACCCCTTTTGAGGGAGGGCAGGATTCACCCCTCCACTTT
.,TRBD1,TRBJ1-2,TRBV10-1,CASSGQGMIYGYTF,TGCGCCAGCAGTGGACAGGGGATGATCTATGGCTACACCTTC
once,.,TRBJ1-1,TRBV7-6,CASSLVGTQAGNTEAFF,TGTGCCAGCAGCTTAGTAGGGACCCAAGCAGGGAACACTGAAGCTTTCTTT
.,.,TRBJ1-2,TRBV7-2,CASSLAAGIYYGYTF,TGTGCCAGCAGCTTAGCGGCAGGGATATACTATGGCTACACCTTC
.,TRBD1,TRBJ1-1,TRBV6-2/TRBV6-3,CASSYSRTGSLLSNTEAFF,TGTGCCAGCAGTTACTCCAGGACAGGGTCCTTATTATCGAACACTGAAGCTTTCTTT
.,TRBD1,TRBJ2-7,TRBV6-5,CASTGQGAPYEQYF,TGTGCCAGCACCGGACAGGGGGCACCCTACGAGCAGTACTTC
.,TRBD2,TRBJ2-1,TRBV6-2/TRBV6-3,CASSPGLEYNEQFF,TGTGCCAGCAGTCCGGGACTAGAGTACAATGAGCAGTTCTTC
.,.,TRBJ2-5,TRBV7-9,CASSQGSGVVETQYF,TGTGCCAGCAGCCAAGGGTCAGGGGTGGTAGAGACCCAGTACTTC
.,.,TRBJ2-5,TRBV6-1,CASSEALRVASGPETQYF,TGTGCCAGCAGTGAAGCGCTTCGGGTGGCTAGTGGCCCGGAGACCCAGTACTTC
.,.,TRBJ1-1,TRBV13,CASSSTVEAFF,TGTGCCAGCAGTTCGACAGTTGAAGCTTTCTTT
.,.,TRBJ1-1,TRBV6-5,CASSYPGRLVTEAFF,TGTGCCAGCAGTTACCCGGGACGGCTGGTGACTGAAGCTTTCTTT
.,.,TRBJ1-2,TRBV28,CASSFGVRPNYGYTF,TGTGCCAGCAGTTTTGGTGTCAGACCTAACTATGGCTACACCTTC
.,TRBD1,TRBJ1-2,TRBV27,CASSSSGTGSPLYGYTF,TGTGCCAGCAGTTCCTCCGGGACAGGGTCGCCACTCTATGGCTACACCTTC
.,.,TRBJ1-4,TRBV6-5,CASSPSGGEKLFF,TGTGCCAGCAGCCCGTCGGGGGGGGAAAAACTGTTTTTT
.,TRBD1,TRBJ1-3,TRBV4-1,CASSQDPPGTGSITIYF,TGCGCCAGCAGCCAAGATCCCCCCGGGACAGGGTCTATCACCATATATTTT
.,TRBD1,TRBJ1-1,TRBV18,CASSPPHRGLSNTEAFF,TGTGCCAGCTCACCACCCCACAGGGGGCTATCTAACACTGAAGCTTTCTTT
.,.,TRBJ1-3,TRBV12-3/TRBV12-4,CASSPNGNTIYF,TGTGCCAGCTCTCCCAACGGAAACACCATATATTTT
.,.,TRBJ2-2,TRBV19,CASSTLLTDLRNGELFF,TGTGCCAGTAGCACCCTATTGACAGACCTTCGGAATGGGGAGCTGTTTTTT
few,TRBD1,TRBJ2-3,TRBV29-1,CSAQPGQGAIDTQYF,TGCAGCGCCCAGCCGGGACAGGGGGCAATAGATACGCAGTATTTT
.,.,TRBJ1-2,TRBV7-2,CASSLLGWEDYGYTF,TGTGCCAGCAGCTTACTAGGGTGGGAGGACTATGGCTACACCTTC
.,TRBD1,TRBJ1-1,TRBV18,CASSPRQGEAFF,TGTGCCAGCTCACCGCGACAGGGGGAAGCTTTCTTT
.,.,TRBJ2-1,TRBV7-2,CASSPRHGEQFF,TGTGCCAGCAGCCCGAGACATGGGGAGCAGTTCTTC
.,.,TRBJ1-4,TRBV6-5,CASSSGWGEKLFF,TGTGCCAGCTCCTCGGGGTGGGGTGAAAAACTGTTTTTT
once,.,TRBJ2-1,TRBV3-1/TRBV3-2,CASSQDLGGEQFF,TGTGCCAGCAGCCAAGATCTGGGAGGTGAGCAGTTCTTC